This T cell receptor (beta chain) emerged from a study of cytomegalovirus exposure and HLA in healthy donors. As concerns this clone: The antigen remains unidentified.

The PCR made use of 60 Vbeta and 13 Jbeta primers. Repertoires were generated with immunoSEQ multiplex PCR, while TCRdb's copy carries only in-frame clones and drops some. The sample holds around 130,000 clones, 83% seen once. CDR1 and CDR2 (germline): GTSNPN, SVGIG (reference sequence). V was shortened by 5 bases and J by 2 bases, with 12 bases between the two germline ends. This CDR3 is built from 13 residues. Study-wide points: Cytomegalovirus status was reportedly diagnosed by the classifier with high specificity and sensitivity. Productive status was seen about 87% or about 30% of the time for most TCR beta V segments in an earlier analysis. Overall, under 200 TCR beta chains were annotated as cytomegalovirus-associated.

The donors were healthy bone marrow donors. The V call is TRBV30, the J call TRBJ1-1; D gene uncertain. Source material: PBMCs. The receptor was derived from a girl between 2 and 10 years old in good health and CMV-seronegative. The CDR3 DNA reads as TGTGCCTGGGATGGAGTCCCTAACACTGAAGCTTTCTTT. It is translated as CAWDGVPNTEAFF.